This passage covers 11 T cell receptor beta chains from one sample sequenced in a study of blood T cell repertoires in COVID-19 (dated by TCRdb to the early 2020s). The library was generated by the immunoSEQ multiplex PCR assay. The table was pulled from immuneACCESS by TCRdb, which kept in-frame rearrangements only. Such tables lose some clones; where checked, under half of the loss comes from unresolved V genes, and the rest has no known cause. Across this sample there are roughly 14,000 clones, with approximately 84% seen only once. Roughly 15% of the sample goes to the ten largest clones. The sample consisted of peripheral blood. These receptors were taken from a human donor in a cohort sampled during active COVID-19.

This chain uses TRBV27 with TRBJ2-7; 10 nucleotides agree with TRBD2. Unmatched junction bases numbered 13, after V lost 4 bases and J lost 1 base. Germline CDR1 and CDR2: MNHEY and SMNVEV (reference sequence). This CDR3 contains 18 residues. CDR3 amino acids: CASSSLAASSGRSYEQYF. DNA for the CDR3: TGTGCCAGCAGTTCCCTCGCCGCTTCTAGCGGGAGATCCTACGAGCAGTACTTC.

This rearrangement joins TRBV6-4 to TRBJ2-3; D gene ambiguous. Per germline, CDR1 MRHNA and CDR2 SNTAGT. Trimming shortened V by 5 bases and J by 11 bases, and 20 bases separated the two germline ends. The CDR3 consists of 14 residues. CDR3 in amino acids: CASSPSPLLSRQYF. CDR3 DNA: TGTGCCAGCAGTCCTTCACCCCTCCTATCCCGGCAGTATTTT.

CDR3 sequence reads: CATSRGYYEQYF. The CDR3 coding sequence is TGTGCCACTAGTCGCGGTTACTACGAGCAGTACTTC. The V gene is TRBV28, the J gene TRBJ2-7; D is undetermined. Germline CDR1 and CDR2: MDHEN and SYDVKM. The V end lost 10 bases, the J end lost 3 bases, and 13 bases lay between the germline ends. The CDR3 is made up of 12 amino acids.

The V gene is TRBV11-3, the J gene TRBJ2-2, with D uncertain. Germline-derived CDR1 and CDR2 are SGHNT and YENEEA. Trimming removed 4 bases at V and 1 base at J, with 7 bases between. There are 14 residues in the CDR3. In DNA form, the CDR3 reads TGTGCCAGCAGCTCAGACCGGAACACCGGGGAGCTGTTTTTT. Protein product: CASSSDRNTGELFF.

This clone was detected a few times. The CDR3 DNA is TGCAGCGTTTCAAGGGGGGGGACTAGCACAGATACGCAGTATTTT. Encoded protein: CSVSRGGTSTDTQYF. This chain joins TRBV29-1 and TRBJ2-3; D is possibly TRBD2 (7 bases). Trimming shortened V by 5 bases and J by 0 bases, and 15 bases separated the two germline ends. The CDR3 spans 15 residues. Germline lookup yields CDR1 SQVTM and CDR2 ANQGSEA.

This rearrangement joins TRBV15 to TRBJ2-7, with a weak D call TRBD1 (5 bases). Germline values: CDR1 LNHNV, CDR2 YYDKDF (reference sequence). V lost 1 base to trimming and J lost 9 bases, with 19 bases between them. The CDR3 runs to 15 residues. CDR3 in amino acids: CATSRGPTTQGVQYF. In nucleotides, the CDR3 is TGTGCCACCAGCAGAGGGCCTACTACGCAAGGGGTGCAGTACTTC.

The V gene is TRBV19, the J gene TRBJ1-5, with TRBD1 matching 9 bases. The trim removed 3 bases at V and 0 bases at J, leaving 9 bases unmatched. The CDR3 totals 18 residues. The V gene's germline CDR1 is LNHDA and CDR2 SQIVND (reference sequence). DNA of the CDR3: TGTGCCAGTAGTATTTCGACAGGGGGGACTTATAGCAATCAGCCCCAGCATTTT. It yields the protein CASSISTGGTYSNQPQHF.

This chain joins TRBV7-2 and TRBJ1-6, with TRBD1 as a possible D gene (6 bases). This CDR3 is 16 amino acids long. V was trimmed by 7 bases and J by 9 bases, leaving 22 bases between them. Looked up from germline, CDR1 is SGHTA and CDR2 is FQGNSA. The CDR3 DNA follows: TGTGCCAGCACCCTCTCAGGACAGCCAATTAGTTCACCCCTCCACTTT. Its protein product is CASTLSGQPISSPLHF.

V usage is TRBV2 and J usage is TRBJ2-5, with D possibly TRBD1 on 6 matching bases. Germline V CDR1 and CDR2: SNHLY, FYNNEI. V lost 9 bases and J 4 bases, leaving 15 bases between the germline ends. This CDR3 spans 13 amino acids. The CDR3 DNA is TGTGCCAGGTCCAGGGACAATGGAGAGACCCAGTACTTC. It specifies CARSRDNGETQYF.

In DNA, the CDR3 is TGTGCCACACTGCCAACAGGGAATAGAAAACGCCAGCCCCAGCATTTT. The encoded protein is CATLPTGNRKRQPQHF. This rearrangement joins TRBV28 to TRBJ1-5, with D perhaps TRBD1 (6 bases). Germline CDR1 reads MDHEN; CDR2 reads SYDVKM. Deletions cut 10 bases from V and 7 bases from J, with 26 bases between. The CDR3 loop spans 16 amino acids. Looking up the rest from reference TRBV28 and TRBJ1-5 gives the full variable domain: DVKVTQSSRYLVKRTGEKVFLECVQDMDHENMFWYRQDPGLGLRLIYFSYDVKMKEKGDIPEGYSVSREKKERFSLILESASTNQTSMYLCATLPTGNRKRQPQHFGDGTRLSIL.

By frequency in the sample, this clone is medium-sized. The chain carries TRBV6-5 and TRBJ1-2; D is possibly TRBD1 (5 bases). The CDR3 extends over 14 amino acids. V lost 5 bases to trimming and J lost 5 bases, with 15 bases between them. The germline CDR1 and CDR2 sequences are MNHEY and SVGAGI. CDR3 DNA: TGTGCCAGCAGTCCGCAGGGAGGATCGTATGGCTACACCTTC. Amino acid sequence: CASSPQGGSYGYTF.